Only one count was recorded for the clone carrying this T cell receptor (beta chain). This record belongs to a study of cytomegalovirus exposure and HLA in healthy donors. Repertoires were generated with immunoSEQ multiplex PCR, while TCRdb's copy carries only in-frame clones and drops some. The sample has 150,000 to 200,000 clones, 86% seen once. The CDR3 is 12 residues long. Trimming took off 4 bases at V and 7 bases at J, with 11 bases between the two ends. The germline gives CDR1 MDHEN, CDR2 SYDVKM. V is TRBV28 and J is TRBJ2-7, with D hard to call. The receptor's source is a man aged 30 to 45 in good health and CMV-seropositive. The sequenced material came from PBMCs. The CDR3 bases are TGTGCCAGCAGTTCTCCTCTGCTAGAGCAGTACTTC. Its protein product is CASSSPLLEQYF.